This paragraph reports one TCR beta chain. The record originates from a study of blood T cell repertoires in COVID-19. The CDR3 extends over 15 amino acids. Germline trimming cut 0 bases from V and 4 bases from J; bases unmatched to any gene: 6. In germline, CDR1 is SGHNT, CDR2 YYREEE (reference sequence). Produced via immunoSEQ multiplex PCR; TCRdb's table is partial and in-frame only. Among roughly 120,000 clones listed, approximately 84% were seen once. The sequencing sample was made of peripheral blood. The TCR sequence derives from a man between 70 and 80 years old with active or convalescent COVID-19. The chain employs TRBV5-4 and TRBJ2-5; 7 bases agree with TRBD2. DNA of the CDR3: TGTGCCAGCAGCTTGGACGGCGGGGGAGGAGAGACCCAGTACTTC. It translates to CASSLDGGGGETQYF.